The 21 T cell receptor beta chains presented below share a single source sample, sequenced in a study of CD8 T cells in ankylosing spondylitis. These TCRs' antigens remain unknown. TCRdb ran MiXCR on the 5' RACE reads and lists one entry per CDR3 protein. The sample has more than 400,000 distinct CDR3 sequences; over 4% are singletons. Study findings and constraints: Apparently characteristic of ankylosing spondylitis blood was a TCR beta motif (about eight highly homologous variants).

Sequenced: blood, either unsorted or a sorted T cell fraction (not recorded which). These receptors were obtained from a male donor with ankylosing spondylitis.

This clonotype has more than one count but fewer than ten. The rearrangement joins TRBV12-3 or TRBV12-4 to TRBJ2-1; 10 bases agree with TRBD2. The CDR3 covers 15 residues. After removal of 3 bases from V and 9 bases from J, the junction contained 8 bases not matched to a gene. In DNA form, the CDR3 reads TGTGCCAGCAGTTTGCGGGTAGCGGGGGGAAGTGAGCAGTTCTTC. Its protein product is CASSLRVAGGSEQFF.

The table lists this clonotype with many counts. The chain's CDR3 is CASSPPGAGDEQFF. CDR3 nucleotide sequence: TGTGCCAGCAGTCCCCCTGGCGCGGGGGATGAGCAGTTCTTC. The J gene is TRBJ2-1, the V gene TRBV28; 7 bases align to TRBD2. Germline V CDR1 and CDR2: MDHEN, SYDVKM. V was clipped by 5 bases and J by 8 bases; unmatched bases: 9. The CDR3 length is 14 residues. Based on the CDR3 plus reference TRBV28 and TRBJ2-1, the full variable domain is DVKVTQSSRYLVKRTGEKVFLECVQDMDHENMFWYRQDPGLGLRLIYFSYDVKMKEKGDIPEGYSVSREKKERFSLILESASTNQTSMYLCASSPPGAGDEQFFGPGTRLTVL.

This clonotype was detected ten times or more. V gene TRBV27 combines with J gene TRBJ2-1; D is uncertain. With 7 bases removed from V and 3 bases from J, the gap between germline ends came to 10 bases. The germline V gene has CDR1 MNHEY and CDR2 SMNVEV (reference sequence). The length of the CDR3 is 13 residues. CDR3 nucleotides: TGTGCCAGCAAGGGCGTCCACTACAATGAGCAGTTCTTC. Translation gives CASKGVHYNEQFF.

This chain connects TRBV20-1 to TRBJ2-1; no definite D call. Germline CDR1 DFQATT, CDR2 SNEGSKA (reference sequence). The germline V and J ends were trimmed by 0 bases and 0 bases, with 12 bases remaining between them. The CDR3 spans 16 residues. As DNA, the CDR3 is TGCAGTGCTAGAGAGGTTTTACAACTCTCCTACAATGAGCAGTTCTTC. Its protein product is CSAREVLQLSYNEQFF.

In its sample, this clonotype was seen many times. The chain uses TRBV20-1 and TRBJ2-3; D is uncertain. The V end was cut by 4 bases, the J end by 6 bases, with 17 bases between. CDR3 length equals 14 residues. The germline V gene encodes CDR1 DFQATT and CDR2 SNEGSKA (reference sequence). The CDR3 region has the DNA TGCAGTGCTATCCATCGCGTGGGGTGGGATACGCAGTATTTT. Amino acids: CSAIHRVGWDTQYF.

This clonotype was seen many times. J is TRBJ2-3 and V is TRBV7-2, with 7 bases identical to TRBD1. CDR3 size: 16 residues. Losses at the gene ends were 1 base for V and 2 bases for J; bases not matched to a gene: 6. CDR1 is SGHTA and CDR2 is FQGNSA in the germline V gene. CDR3 region: CASSLVPQGNTDTQYF. CDR3 coding DNA: TGTGCCAGCAGCTTAGTCCCACAGGGGAACACAGATACGCAGTATTTT.

This clonotype was recorded at least ten times. This chain connects TRBV7-8 to TRBJ2-7; TRBD1 matches at 8 bases. J was trimmed by 3 bases and V by 5 bases; bases with no gene match: 9. The V gene's germline CDR1 is SGHVS and CDR2 FQNEAQ. The CDR3 has 15 amino acids. CDR3 sequence (DNA): TGTGCCAGCAGCCTAAAGGGTACAGGGGGCTACGAGCAGTACTTC. Amino acid sequence: CASSLKGTGGYEQYF.

This clonotype was recorded a few times. This rearrangement joins TRBV5-6 to TRBJ2-7; 9 nucleotides match TRBD1. The CDR3 spans 16 residues. Unmatched junction bases numbered 12, after V lost 6 bases and J lost 2 bases. Germline assignment: CDR1 SGHDT and CDR2 YYEEEE. For the CDR3, the DNA is TGTGCCAGCACCAAGTCCCGGGACAGGGTCCCCTACGAGCAGTACTTC. Amino acids: CASTKSRDRVPYEQYF.

In this sample, this clonotype turned up many times. The chain is built from TRBV12-3 or TRBV12-4 and TRBJ2-1; 12 bases match TRBD2. J was trimmed by 3 bases and V by 5 bases; bases with no gene match: 2. The length of the CDR3 is 15 residues. CDR3 bases: TGTGCCAGCAGTCGGACTAGCGGGGACTACAATGAGCAGTTCTTC. It specifies CASSRTSGDYNEQFF.

This clonotype has ten or more counts. CDR3 loop: CASSLDSSLYGYTF. CDR3 sequence (DNA): TGTGCCAGCAGCTTAGACAGTTCGTTATATGGCTACACCTTC. The chain joins TRBV7-2 to TRBJ1-2; D remains unclear. The V gene's germline CDR1 is SGHTA and CDR2 FQGNSA. This CDR3 spans 14 amino acids. V dropped 1 base and J dropped 5 bases, with 11 bases sitting between them. The full variable domain, rest sourced from reference TRBV7-2 and TRBJ1-2, is GAGVSQSPSNKVTEKGKDVELRCDPISGHTALYWYRQSLGQGLEFLIYFQGNSAPDKSGLPSDRFSAERTGGSVSTLTIQRTQQEDSAVYLCASSLDSSLYGYTFGSGTRLTVV.

This clonotype was recorded a few times. The rearrangement links TRBV5-1 to TRBJ2-1; 11 bases line up with TRBD2. Germline CDR1 SGHRS, CDR2 YFSETQ. The CDR3 consists of 19 residues. Germline trimming cut 1 base from V and 2 bases from J; bases unmatched to any gene: 11. The CDR3 region is CASSLWGIAGGTTYNEQFF. The CDR3 DNA follows: TGCGCCAGCAGCTTGTGGGGGATAGCGGGAGGGACAACCTACAATGAGCAGTTCTTC.

The table lists this clonotype with many counts. The chain recombines TRBV21-1 with TRBJ1-1. TRBV21-1 is flagged as a pseudogene. The CDR3 is 14 residues long. CDR3 amino acids: CASSKESGRTEAFF. For the CDR3, the DNA is TGTGCCAGCAGCAAAGAGTCCGGTAGGACTGAAGCTTTCTTT.

This clonotype was recorded at least ten times. The rearrangement links TRBV6-1 to TRBJ2-3, with 12 positions matching TRBD2. The ends lost 8 bases at V and 1 base at J; junction bases unmatched: 10. The CDR3 covers 17 residues. Germline lookup yields CDR1 MNHNS and CDR2 SASEGT. The CDR3 nucleotides read TGTGCCAGCGGGAGCCATTCTAGCGGGGGGGGCACAGATACGCAGTATTTT. The encoded protein is CASGSHSSGGGTDTQYF.

This clonotype was picked up many times. V and J are TRBV5-1 and TRBJ2-2; tentative D call: TRBD1 (7 bases). The CDR3 length is 15 residues. The germline gives CDR1 SGHRS, CDR2 YFSETQ. Trimming stripped 3 bases from V and 6 bases from J, with 15 bases between. The CDR3 loop is CASSSRQGGPGELFF. CDR3 sequence (DNA): TGCGCCAGCAGCTCTCGACAGGGAGGCCCCGGGGAGCTGTTTTTT. Full variable domain (rest looked up from reference TRBV5-1 and TRBJ2-2): KAGVTQTPRYLIKTRGQQVTLSCSPISGHRSVSWYQQTPGQGLQFLFEYFSETQRNKGNFPGRFSGRQFSNSRSEMNVSTLELGDSALYLCASSSRQGGPGELFFGEGSRLTVL.

This clonotype appeared many times. This rearrangement joins TRBV6-1 to TRBJ2-1, with D possibly matching TRBD2 (5 bases). V dropped 3 bases and J dropped 6 bases, with 12 bases sitting between them. The CDR3 sequence is 14 residues long. Germline loops: CDR1 MNHNS, CDR2 SASEGT. The CDR3 protein is CASSERAYSNEQFF. The CDR3 DNA follows: TGTGCCAGCAGTGAGAGGGCTTATAGCAATGAGCAGTTCTTC.

This clonotype was seen many times. The rearrangement joins TRBV20-1 to TRBJ2-5; D could derive from TRBD1 or TRBD2 (7 bases each). This CDR3 spans 16 amino acids. The germline V and J ends were trimmed by 0 bases and 4 bases, with 18 bases remaining between them. CDR1 is DFQATT and CDR2 is SNEGSKA in the germline V gene (reference sequence). In DNA form, the CDR3 reads TGCAGTGCTAGAGATTCCCAGGGGGGGTCACGAGAGACCCAGTACTTC. Protein: CSARDSQGGSRETQYF.

Details on this clonotype: Since a much larger clone is just one base distant, this may be a read error. The CDR3 region has the DNA TGTGCCAGCAGCGTAGGAAGCTATAAAGAGACCCAGTACTTC. Its protein is CASSVGSYKETQYF. The chain recombines TRBV9 with TRBJ2-5; no reliable D call. CDR3 length: 14 amino acids. Trimming pared 0 bases from V and 3 bases from J, leaving 9 bases between. CDR1 SGDLS and CDR2 YYNGEE come from the germline V gene.

Ten or more counts support this clonotype. V is TRBV7-2 and J is TRBJ1-4; 10 positions agree with TRBD1. This CDR3 has 14 residues. The germline V gene encodes CDR1 SGHTA and CDR2 FQGNSA. Trimming at V came to 5 bases and at J to 7 bases, leaving 4 bases not matched to a gene. The CDR3 nucleotides read TGTGCCAGCAGCACGGGACAGGGGCCTGAAAAACTGTTTTTT. It yields the protein CASSTGQGPEKLFF.

This clonotype was found many times. The rearrangement links TRBV27 to TRBJ2-7; D tentatively reads TRBD1 or TRBD2 (6 bases each). The V end lost 3 bases, the J end lost 7 bases, and 19 bases lay between the germline ends. The CDR3 extends over 15 amino acids. Germline CDR1 is MNHEY and CDR2 is SMNVEV (reference sequence). CDR3 DNA sequence: TGTGCCAGCAGTTTGGCAGGGGAGGCCTTTTGGGAGCAGTACTTC. Amino acid sequence: CASSLAGEAFWEQYF.

This clonotype was observed a few times. This sequence joins TRBV11-2 and TRBJ2-2, with TRBD2 matching over 10 bases. The CDR3 has 16 amino acids. CDR1 is SGHAT, CDR2 FQNNGV, per germline. The V gene end was trimmed by 3 bases and the J gene end by 0 bases; junction bases not matched to a gene: 1. The CDR3 loop reads CASSFTSGANTGELFF. The CDR3 DNA is TGTGCCAGCAGCTTTACTAGCGGGGCGAACACCGGGGAGCTGTTTTTT.

Many counts were recorded for this clonotype. The chain uses TRBV7-9 and TRBJ2-5; 8 nucleotides agree with TRBD1. Germline values: CDR1 SEHNR, CDR2 FQNEAQ (reference sequence). This CDR3 is built from 14 residues. V trimming: 1 base; J trimming: 7 bases; junction bases outside the gene matches: 5. In DNA, the CDR3 is TGTGCCAGCAGCTTAGTCGACAGGGGAGTGACCCAGTACTTC. It is translated as CASSLVDRGVTQYF.